The present TCR beta chain was sequenced within a study of cytomegalovirus exposure and HLA in healthy donors. Study-wide results and limits: Reported findings show TCR beta sequences accurately forecast HLA-A and HLA-B alleles in most subjects.

Worth noting for this clone: Its specificity is not known.

PCR was performed using 60 Vbeta and 13 Jbeta primers. Only in-frame clones appear in the TCRdb table, and some are missing; sequencing was by immunoSEQ multiplex PCR. In the table there are a few hundred thousand clones, around 65% of which are singletons. The sample comprised PBMCs. The clonotype was recovered from a female donor in good health and CMV-seronegative.

The CDR3 DNA sequence: TGTGCCAGCAGTGTCGGGGGTCAGCCCCAGCATTTT. Translation: CASSVGGQPQHF. This chain connects TRBV2 to TRBJ1-5, with D possibly TRBD1 on 5 matching bases. The CDR3 runs 12 residues. V was trimmed by 4 bases and J by 6 bases, leaving 7 bases between them. The germline CDR1 and CDR2 sequences are SNHLY and FYNNEI.